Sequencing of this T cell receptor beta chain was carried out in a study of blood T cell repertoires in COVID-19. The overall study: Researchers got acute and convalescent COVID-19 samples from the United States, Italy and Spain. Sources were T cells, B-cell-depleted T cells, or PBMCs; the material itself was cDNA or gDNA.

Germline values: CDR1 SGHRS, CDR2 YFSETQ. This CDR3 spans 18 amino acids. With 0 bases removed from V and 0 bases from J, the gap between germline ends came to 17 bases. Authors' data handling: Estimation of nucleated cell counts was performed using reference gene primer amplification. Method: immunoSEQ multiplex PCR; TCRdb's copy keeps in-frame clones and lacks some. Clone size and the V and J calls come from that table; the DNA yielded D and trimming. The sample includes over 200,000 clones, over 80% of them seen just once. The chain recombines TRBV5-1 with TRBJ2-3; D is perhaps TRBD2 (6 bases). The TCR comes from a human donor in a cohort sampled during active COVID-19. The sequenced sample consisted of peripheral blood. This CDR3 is CASSLARSGVVSTDTQYF. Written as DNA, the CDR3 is TGCGCCAGCAGCTTGGCTAGGTCGGGAGTTGTAAGCACAGATACGCAGTATTTT.